This TCR beta chain is from a study of vaccination effects on CD4 cells after COVID-19. Study results and caveats: After vaccination, at late timepoints, clones induced by infection and by vaccine contracted markedly.

Before sequencing, viral peptide pools were used by the ViraFEST assay to expand antigen-specific CD4+ T cells. Cultured cells yielded isolated CD4+ T cells after around 10 days. Testing of the vaccine recipients showed negative nucleocapsid antibodies and no prior SARS-CoV-2 infection. The CDR3 loop spans 16 amino acids. The germline CDR1 and CDR2 sequences are MGHRA and YSYEKL. V shed 2 bases, J shed 1 base, and the junction held 5 bases outside the gene matches. Assay used: immunoSEQ multiplex PCR; TCRdb lists only in-frame clones, some missing. Of 71,000 or so clones listed, under 75% are singletons. Turning to this clone: Its antigen is not identified.

The source was CD4+ T cells from PBMCs cultured with HCoV-OC43 spike peptides, collected before COVID-19 vaccination. Subset denoted: HCoV-OC43 spike overlapping peptide pool stimulation. V is TRBV4-1 and J is TRBJ2-1; TRBD1 agrees at 7 bases. This TCR was recovered from a human donor who received a COVID-19 vaccine. The CDR3: CASSQPGTASYNEQFF. The CDR3 DNA sequence: TGCGCCAGCAGCCAACCCGGGACAGCATCCTACAATGAGCAGTTCTTC.